This T cell receptor (beta chain) appears in the sequencing data of a study of T cell responses to AZD1222 COVID-19 vaccine. Study summary: Pooled in the analysis were second doses at about 4 or about 12 weeks. Overall study results and limits: Spike-specific TCRs gained breadth and depth after people received two AZD1222 doses. Samples come after the peak T cell response, not at day 14. It should be noted that donors were predominantly white British and more often female, and clonal diversity was possibly underestimated.

Points on this clone: Its cognate antigen is unknown.

Data came from immunoSEQ multiplex PCR; TCRdb stores just in-frame clones and leaves some out. The sample has 150,000 to 160,000 clones, roughly 90% seen once. The CDR3 totals 14 residues. Per the germline V gene, CDR1 is MNHEY and CDR2 is SVGAGI. J was trimmed by 2 bases and V by 6 bases; bases with no gene match: 5. Source: peripheral blood, taken on day 0 of AZD1222 vaccination. The receptor was derived from an adult in good health. The V call is TRBV6-5, the J call TRBJ2-7; TRBD2 agrees at 9 bases. CDR3: CASRTSGRPYEQYF. For the CDR3, the DNA is TGTGCCAGCAGAACTAGCGGGCGTCCCTACGAGCAGTACTTC.